The present TCR beta chain was sequenced within a study of blood T cell repertoires in COVID-19. The wider study: The United States, Italy and Spain supplied acute and convalescent COVID-19 samples. From T cells, B-cell-depleted T cells, or PBMCs came the material, which was cDNA or gDNA.

In the original workflow: Reference gene primer amplification gave estimated nucleated cell counts. Repertoires were generated with immunoSEQ multiplex PCR, while TCRdb's copy carries only in-frame clones and drops some. The D gene and trimming were derived from the DNA, and the V and J assignments and clone size from that table. Here the sample spans 140,000 to 150,000 clones, about 84% being singletons. This clonotype originated in a man in his 60s with active or convalescent COVID-19. Sequenced material: peripheral blood.

DNA of the CDR3: TGTGCCAGTAGCGTGGGAGGGTTTTCCTACAATGAGCAGTTCTTC. Translated, it gives CASSVGGFSYNEQFF. This chain joins TRBV19 and TRBJ2-1, with 7 bases matching TRBD2. The germline CDR1 and CDR2 sequences are LNHDA and SQIVND (reference sequence). V gave up 6 bases and J gave up 1 base; unmatched junction bases: 6. This CDR3 contains 15 residues.